One sample yielded the 12 T cell receptor beta chains listed below, sequenced in a study of T-cell reconstitution after alpha-beta-depleted transplantation in children. Unique molecular identifiers were incorporated when the TCRbeta library was constructed. TCRdb recomputed calls from the PCR reads with MiXCR, one row per CDR3 protein. The data contain 700,000 to 850,000 distinct CDR3 sequences, roughly 15% of them singletons. This specimen consisted of PBMCs, mostly from graft donor cells, obtained 360 days after TCRalphabeta/CD19-depleted stem cell transplant. These receptors came from a male patient aged 10 to 17 who had a stem cell transplant for acute lymphoblastic leukemia, so the T cells may come from the graft donor.

This clonotype was seen a few times. The chain's CDR3 is CSVEDAPSGSRPWADTQYF. The CDR3 DNA reads TGCAGCGTTGAAGATGCGCCTAGCGGGAGCCGACCGTGGGCAGATACGCAGTATTTT. V usage is TRBV29-1 and J usage is TRBJ2-3; 10 bases are a match to TRBD2. Per the germline V gene, CDR1 is SQVTM and CDR2 is ANQGSEA. The V and J ends lost 0 bases and 4 bases, in that order; junction bases with no gene match: 16. The CDR3 loop spans 19 amino acids.

This clonotype appeared a few times. The chain has TRBV12-3 or TRBV12-4 and TRBJ2-5; 10 nucleotides align to TRBD2. The CDR3 runs 18 residues. J gave up 2 bases and V 5 bases, and 14 bases lay outside the gene matches. The CDR3 loop is CASSPVRTSGNGQETQYF. The DNA of the CDR3 is TGTGCCAGCAGTCCAGTCCGCACTAGCGGGAACGGACAAGAGACCCAGTACTTC.

CDR3 loop: CASHSGTSYEQYF. The CDR3 nucleotides read TGTGCCAGCCATAGCGGGACTTCCTACGAGCAGTACTTC. The chain employs TRBV12-3 or TRBV12-4 and TRBJ2-7; TRBD2 matches 8 bases. J lost 1 base, V lost 8 bases, and 4 bases had no gene match. There are 13 residues in the CDR3.

This clonotype was seen a few times. CDR3 bases: TGTGCCACCACCCAACCTATGGGGGTAGCTAAAGAGACCCAGTACTTC. Amino acids: CATTQPMGVAKETQYF. The genes are TRBV15 and TRBJ2-5; the D gene could be TRBD1 or TRBD2 (5 bases each). The CDR3 runs to 16 residues. The germline V gene encodes CDR1 LNHNV and CDR2 YYDKDF (reference sequence). Trimming removed 7 bases from V and 3 bases from J, with 21 bases in between.

V usage is TRBV4-2 and J usage is TRBJ2-1; 9 bases agree with TRBD2. Germline CDR1 is LGHNA and CDR2 is YNFKEQ. The trim removed 4 bases at V and 1 base at J, leaving 11 bases unmatched. There are 18 residues in the CDR3. The CDR3 DNA reads TGTGCCAGCAGCCGAGCCCAACTAGCGGGTAAATCCTACAATGAGCAGTTCTTC. It specifies CASSRAQLAGKSYNEQFF.

This sequence joins TRBV3-1 and TRBJ2-7; D is perhaps TRBD2 (6 bases). The ends were cut back, 9 bases at V and 0 bases at J, with 12 bases in the middle. CDR3 length: 13 residues. Germline loops: CDR1 LGHDT, CDR2 YNNKEL (reference sequence). CDR3 region: CASTGTFSYEQYF. The CDR3 DNA reads as TGTGCCAGTACCGGGACTTTCTCCTACGAGCAGTACTTC.

V is TRBV12-3 or TRBV12-4 and J is TRBJ1-4, with D tentatively TRBD1 (5 bases). V lost 8 bases and J lost 0, with 13 bases in between. CDR3 size: 15 residues. The CDR3: CASYSGGATNEKLFF. The CDR3 DNA reads TGTGCCAGCTACTCTGGGGGGGCAACTAATGAAAAACTGTTTTTT.

In its sample, this clonotype was seen many times. V gene TRBV29-1 combines with J gene TRBJ1-2; no clear D. CDR1 is SQVTM and CDR2 is ANQGSEA in the germline V gene. CDR3 length: 13 amino acids. The V end lost 0 bases, the J end lost 2 bases, and 7 bases lay between the germline ends. The CDR3, as DNA: TGCAGCGTTGAAGATTTGGTAAACTATGGCTACACCTTC. As protein: CSVEDLVNYGYTF.

The chain links TRBV5-5 to TRBJ2-4; 8 bases align to TRBD2. The CDR3 has 17 amino acids. V was clipped by 4 bases and J by 10 bases; unmatched bases: 19. The germline V gene encodes CDR1 SGHKS and CDR2 YYEKEE (reference sequence). The CDR3 here is CASSLSRLLAGASIQYF. In nucleotides, the CDR3 is TGTGCCAGCAGCCTATCCCGCCTCCTAGCGGGCGCTTCTATTCAGTACTTC.

This clonotype showed up just a few times. The chain carries TRBV7-3 and TRBJ2-7; D call uncertain. Per the germline V gene, CDR1 is SGHTA and CDR2 is FQGTGA. The CDR3 contains 16 residues. Trimming cost V 1 base and J 4 bases, with 17 bases left between them. The CDR3 DNA reads TGTGCCAGCAGCTTAAATTCTAGACACACCCATTACGAGCAGTACTTC. Translation: CASSLNSRHTHYEQYF.

The J gene is TRBJ1-2, the V gene TRBV20-1; D is uncertain. The CDR3 covers 11 residues. Trimming took 3 bases from V and 4 from J, leaving 6 bases between them. Germline V gene sequence: CDR1 DFQATT, CDR2 SNEGSKA (reference sequence). The CDR3 DNA follows: TGCAGTGCTAGTAACAGCTATGGCTACACCTTC. It encodes CSASNSYGYTF.

This clonotype was recorded a few times. The chain combines TRBV29-1 with TRBJ2-7; TRBD2 aligns across 7 bases. With V trimmed by 4 bases and J by 3 bases, 3 bases remained unmatched. The CDR3 totals 12 residues. Germline loops: CDR1 SQVTM, CDR2 ANQGSEA. DNA for the CDR3: TGCAGCGTTGTGGAGCGGGGCTACGAGCAGTACTTC. Its protein product is CSVVERGYEQYF.